The text below deals with one T cell receptor beta chain. Produced via immunoSEQ multiplex PCR; TCRdb's table is partial and in-frame only. Of 200,000 to 300,000 clones in the sample, roughly 84% are singletons; the top ten hold 2% to 2.5%. The germline V and J ends were trimmed by 6 bases and 4 bases, with 13 bases remaining between them. Germline V gene sequence: CDR1 SNHLY, CDR2 FYNNEI. The CDR3 runs 15 residues. This sample stems from a study of blood T cell repertoires in COVID-19. Across the study: From T cells, B-cell-depleted T cells, or PBMCs came the material, which was cDNA or gDNA.

This TCR was sampled from a man between 40 and 49 years old who had recovered from COVID-19. J is TRBJ2-6 and V is TRBV2, with D perhaps matching TRBD1 (6 bases). The sample comprised peripheral blood. The CDR3 nucleotides read TGTGCCAGCAGCACCAGGGGATCAGGGGCCAACGTCCTGACTTTC. Amino acids: CASSTRGSGANVLTF.